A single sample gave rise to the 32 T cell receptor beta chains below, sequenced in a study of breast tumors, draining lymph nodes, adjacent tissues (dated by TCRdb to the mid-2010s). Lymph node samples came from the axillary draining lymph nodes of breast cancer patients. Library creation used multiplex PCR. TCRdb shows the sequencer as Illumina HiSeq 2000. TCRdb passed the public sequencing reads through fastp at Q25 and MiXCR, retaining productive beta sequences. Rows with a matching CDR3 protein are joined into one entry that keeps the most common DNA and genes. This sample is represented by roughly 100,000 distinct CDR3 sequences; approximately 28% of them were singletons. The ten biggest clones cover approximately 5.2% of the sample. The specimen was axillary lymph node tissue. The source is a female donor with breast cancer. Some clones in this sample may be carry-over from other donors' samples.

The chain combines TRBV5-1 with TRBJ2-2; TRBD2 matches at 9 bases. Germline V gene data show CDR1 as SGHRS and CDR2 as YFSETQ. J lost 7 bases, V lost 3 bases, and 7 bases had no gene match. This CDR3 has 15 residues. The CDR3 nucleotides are TGCGCCAGCAGCTCTTGGACTAGCGAGGGCGGGGAGCTGTTTTTT. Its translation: CASSSWTSEGGELFF.

DNA for the CDR3: TGTGCCAGCAGCTACACCGGGATCCCACGCTACACAGATACGCAGTATTTT. Translated, it gives CASSYTGIPRYTDTQYF. The chain carries TRBV7-9 and TRBJ2-3, with D maybe TRBD2 (5 bases). The CDR3 spans 17 residues. V dropped 4 bases and J dropped 2 bases, with 19 bases sitting between them. Germline V gene lookup returns CDR1 SEHNR and CDR2 FQNEAQ (reference sequence).

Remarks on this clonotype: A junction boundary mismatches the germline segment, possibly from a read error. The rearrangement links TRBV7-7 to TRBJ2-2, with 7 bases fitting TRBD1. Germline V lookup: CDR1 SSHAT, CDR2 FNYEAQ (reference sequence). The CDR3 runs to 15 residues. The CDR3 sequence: CASSASTGTAGELFF. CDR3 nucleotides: TGTGCTAGCAGCGCTTCGACAGGGACGGCCGGGGAGCTGTTTTTT.

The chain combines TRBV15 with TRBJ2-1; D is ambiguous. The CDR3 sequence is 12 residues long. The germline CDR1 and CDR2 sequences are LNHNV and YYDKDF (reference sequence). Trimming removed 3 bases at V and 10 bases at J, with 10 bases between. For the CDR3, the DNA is TGTGCCACCAGCAGTTTACGGACGGAGCAGTTCTTC. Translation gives CATSSLRTEQFF. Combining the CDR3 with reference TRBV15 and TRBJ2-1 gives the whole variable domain DAMVIQNPRYQVTQFGKPVTLSCSQTLNHNVMYWYQQKSSQAPKLLFHYYDKDFNNEADTPDNFQSRRPNTSFCFLDIRSPGLGDTAMYLCATSSLRTEQFFGPGTRLTVL.

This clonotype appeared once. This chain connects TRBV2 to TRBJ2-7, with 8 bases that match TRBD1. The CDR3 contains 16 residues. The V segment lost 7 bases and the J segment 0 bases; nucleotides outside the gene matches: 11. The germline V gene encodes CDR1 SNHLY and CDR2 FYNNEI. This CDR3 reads CASKKDRDGLSYEQYF. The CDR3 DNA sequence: TGTGCCAGCAAAAAGGACAGGGACGGCCTCTCCTACGAGCAGTACTTC.

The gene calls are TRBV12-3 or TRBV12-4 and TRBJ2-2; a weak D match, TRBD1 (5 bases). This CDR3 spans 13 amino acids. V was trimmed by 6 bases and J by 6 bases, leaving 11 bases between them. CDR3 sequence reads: CASRPRVSGELFF. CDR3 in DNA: TGTGCCAGCAGGCCCAGGGTATCCGGGGAGCTGTTTTTT.

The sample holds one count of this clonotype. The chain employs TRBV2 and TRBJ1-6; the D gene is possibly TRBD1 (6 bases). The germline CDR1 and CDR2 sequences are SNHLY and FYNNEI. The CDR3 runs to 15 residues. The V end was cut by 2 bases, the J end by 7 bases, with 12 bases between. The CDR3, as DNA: TGTGCCAGCAGTGAAAGGGGGAGCGAGAATTCACCCCTCCACTTT. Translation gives CASSERGSENSPLHF.

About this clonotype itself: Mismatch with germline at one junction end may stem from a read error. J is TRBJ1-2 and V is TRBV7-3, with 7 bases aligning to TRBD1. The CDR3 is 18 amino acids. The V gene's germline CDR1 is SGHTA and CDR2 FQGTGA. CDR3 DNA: TGTGCCAGCAGCTTAACGGGGGGGGACAGTTTCCTCAACTATGGCTACACTTTC. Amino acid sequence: CASSLTGGDSFLNYGYTF.

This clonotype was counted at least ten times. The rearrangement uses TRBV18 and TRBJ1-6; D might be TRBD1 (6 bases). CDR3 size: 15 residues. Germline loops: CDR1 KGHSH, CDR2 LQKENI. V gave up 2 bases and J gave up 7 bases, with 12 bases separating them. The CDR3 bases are TGTGCCAGCTCACCAGGAACAGGGCAGAATTCACCCCTCCACTTT. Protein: CASSPGTGQNSPLHF.

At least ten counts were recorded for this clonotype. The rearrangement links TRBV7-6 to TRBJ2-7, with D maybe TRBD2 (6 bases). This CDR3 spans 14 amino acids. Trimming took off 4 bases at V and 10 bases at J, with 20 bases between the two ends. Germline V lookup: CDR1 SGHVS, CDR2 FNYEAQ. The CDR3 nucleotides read TGTGCCAGCAGCTATTCCTGGGGGGAATCGGATCAGTACTTC. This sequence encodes CASSYSWGESDQYF.

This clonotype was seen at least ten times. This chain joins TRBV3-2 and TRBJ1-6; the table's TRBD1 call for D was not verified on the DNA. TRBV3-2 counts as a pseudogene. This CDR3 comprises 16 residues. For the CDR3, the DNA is TGTGCCAGCAGCCAAGAAGGGGACAGGGAGAATTCACCCCTCCACTTT. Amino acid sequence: CASSQEGDRENSPLHF.

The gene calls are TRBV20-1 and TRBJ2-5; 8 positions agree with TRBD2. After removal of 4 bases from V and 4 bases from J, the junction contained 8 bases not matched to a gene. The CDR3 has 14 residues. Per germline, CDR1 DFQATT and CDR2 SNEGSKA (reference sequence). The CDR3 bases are TGCAGTGCTATTTGGGCGGGGGGCCGAGAGACCCAGTACTTC. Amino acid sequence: CSAIWAGGRETQYF.

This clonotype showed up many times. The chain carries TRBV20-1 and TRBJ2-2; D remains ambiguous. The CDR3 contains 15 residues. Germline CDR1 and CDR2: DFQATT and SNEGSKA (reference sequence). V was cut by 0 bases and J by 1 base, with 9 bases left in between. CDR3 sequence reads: CSARDNARNTGELFF. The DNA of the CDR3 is TGCAGTGCTAGAGACAACGCACGGAACACCGGGGAGCTGTTTTTT.

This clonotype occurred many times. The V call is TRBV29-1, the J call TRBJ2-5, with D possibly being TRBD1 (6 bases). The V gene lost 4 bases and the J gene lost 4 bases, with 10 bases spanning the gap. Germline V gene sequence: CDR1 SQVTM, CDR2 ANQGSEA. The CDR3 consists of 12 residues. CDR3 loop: CSVGAGAETQYF. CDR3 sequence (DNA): TGCAGCGTTGGGGCAGGGGCAGAGACCCAGTACTTC.

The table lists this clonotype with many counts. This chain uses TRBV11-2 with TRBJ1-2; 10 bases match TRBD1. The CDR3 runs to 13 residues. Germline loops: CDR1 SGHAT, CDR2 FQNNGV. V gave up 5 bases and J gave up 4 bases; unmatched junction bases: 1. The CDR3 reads CASSRDRGYGYTF. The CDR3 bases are TGTGCCAGCAGCAGGGACAGGGGCTATGGCTACACCTTC.

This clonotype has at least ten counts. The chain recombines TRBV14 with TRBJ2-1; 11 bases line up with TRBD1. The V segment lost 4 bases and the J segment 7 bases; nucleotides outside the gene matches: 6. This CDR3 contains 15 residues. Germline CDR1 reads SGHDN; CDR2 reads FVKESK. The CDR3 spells CASSPRDRGGNEQFF. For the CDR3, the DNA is TGTGCCAGCAGCCCCCGGGACAGGGGGGGGAATGAGCAGTTCTTC.

The CDR3 here is CASNPGQSTDTQYF. CDR3 in DNA: TGTGCCAGCAACCCCGGACAGTCCACAGATACGCAGTATTTT. The chain couples TRBV4-2 to TRBJ2-3, with a possible D match to TRBD1 (6 bases). Germline V lookup: CDR1 LGHNA, CDR2 YNFKEQ. The ends were cut back, 7 bases at V and 2 bases at J, with 13 bases in the middle. The CDR3 consists of 14 residues.

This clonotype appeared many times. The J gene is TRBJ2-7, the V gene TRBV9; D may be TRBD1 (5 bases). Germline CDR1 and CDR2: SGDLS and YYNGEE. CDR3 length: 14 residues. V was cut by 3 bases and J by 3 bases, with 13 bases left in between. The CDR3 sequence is CASSADTGYYEQYF. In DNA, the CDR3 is TGTGCCAGCAGCGCAGATACAGGTTACTACGAGCAGTACTTC.

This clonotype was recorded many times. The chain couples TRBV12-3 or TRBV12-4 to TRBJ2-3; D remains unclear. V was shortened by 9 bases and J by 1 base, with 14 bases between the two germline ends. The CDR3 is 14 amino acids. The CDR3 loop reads CASGAGWGTDTQYF. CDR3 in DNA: TGTGCCAGTGGAGCTGGGTGGGGCACAGATACGCAGTATTTT.

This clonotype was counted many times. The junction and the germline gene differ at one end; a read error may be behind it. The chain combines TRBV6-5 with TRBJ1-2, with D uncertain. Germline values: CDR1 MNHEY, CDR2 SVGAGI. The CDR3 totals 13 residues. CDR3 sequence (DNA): TGTGCCAGCAGTCACGTCGGGTACTACGGCTACACCTTC. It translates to CASSHVGYYGYTF.

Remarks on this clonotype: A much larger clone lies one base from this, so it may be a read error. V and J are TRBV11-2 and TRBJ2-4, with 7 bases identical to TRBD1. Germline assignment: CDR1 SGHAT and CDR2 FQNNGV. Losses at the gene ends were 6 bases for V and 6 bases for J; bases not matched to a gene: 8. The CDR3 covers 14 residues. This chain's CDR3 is CASSPWGQTNIQYF. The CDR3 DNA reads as TGTGCCAGCAGTCCCTGGGGACAGACAAACATTCAGTACTTC. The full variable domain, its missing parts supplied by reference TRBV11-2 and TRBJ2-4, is EAGVAQSPRYKIIEKRQSVAFWCNPISGHATLYWYQQILGQGPKLLIQFQNNGVVDDSQLPKDRFSAERLKGVDSTLKIQPAKLEDSAVYLCASSPWGQTNIQYFGAGTRLSVL.

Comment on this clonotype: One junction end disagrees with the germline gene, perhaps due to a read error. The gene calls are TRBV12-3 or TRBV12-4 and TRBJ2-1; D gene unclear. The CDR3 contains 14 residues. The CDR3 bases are TGTGCCAGCAGTTTCCTGGGTGACTTCAATAAGCAGTTCTTC. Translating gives CASSFLGDFNKQFF.

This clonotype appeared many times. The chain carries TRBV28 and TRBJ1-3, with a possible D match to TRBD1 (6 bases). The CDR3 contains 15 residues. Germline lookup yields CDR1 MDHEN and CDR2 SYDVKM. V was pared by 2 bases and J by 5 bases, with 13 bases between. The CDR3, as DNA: TGTGCCAGCAGTTTAGCTCAAGGGGGGCGAAACACCATATATTTT. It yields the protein CASSLAQGGRNTIYF.

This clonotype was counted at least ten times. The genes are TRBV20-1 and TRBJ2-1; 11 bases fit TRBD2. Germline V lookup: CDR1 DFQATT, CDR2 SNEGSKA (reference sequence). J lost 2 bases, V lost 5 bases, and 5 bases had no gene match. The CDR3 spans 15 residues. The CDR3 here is CSAPISGRAYNEQFF. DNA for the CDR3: TGCAGTGCTCCGATTAGCGGGAGGGCCTACAATGAGCAGTTCTTC.

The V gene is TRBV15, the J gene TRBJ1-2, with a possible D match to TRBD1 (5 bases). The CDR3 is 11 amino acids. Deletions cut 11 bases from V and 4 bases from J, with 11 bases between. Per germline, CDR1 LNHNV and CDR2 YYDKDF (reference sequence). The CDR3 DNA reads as TGTGCCCCCGGGACGGTCTATGGCTACACCTTC. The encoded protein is CAPGTVYGYTF.

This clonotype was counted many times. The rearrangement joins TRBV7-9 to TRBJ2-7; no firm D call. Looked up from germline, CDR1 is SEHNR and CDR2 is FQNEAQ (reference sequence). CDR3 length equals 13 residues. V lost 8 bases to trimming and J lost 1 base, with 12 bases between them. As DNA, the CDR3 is TGTGCCAGCCTCGACACGTTATCCTACGAGCAGTACTTC. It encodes CASLDTLSYEQYF.

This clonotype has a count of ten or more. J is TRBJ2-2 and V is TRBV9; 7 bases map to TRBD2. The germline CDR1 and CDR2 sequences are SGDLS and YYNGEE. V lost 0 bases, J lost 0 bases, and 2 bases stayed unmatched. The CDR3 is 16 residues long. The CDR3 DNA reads TGTGCCAGCAGCGTAGCGGCGGGGGCGAACACCGGGGAGCTGTTTTTT. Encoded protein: CASSVAAGANTGELFF.

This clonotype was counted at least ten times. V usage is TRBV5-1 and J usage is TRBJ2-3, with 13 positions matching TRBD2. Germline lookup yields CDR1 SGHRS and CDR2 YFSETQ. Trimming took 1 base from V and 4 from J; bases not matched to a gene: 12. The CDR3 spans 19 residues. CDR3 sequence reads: CASSLSPSGLAGAADTQYF. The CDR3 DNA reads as TGCGCCAGCAGCTTGAGCCCGTCCGGACTAGCGGGAGCTGCAGATACGCAGTATTTT.

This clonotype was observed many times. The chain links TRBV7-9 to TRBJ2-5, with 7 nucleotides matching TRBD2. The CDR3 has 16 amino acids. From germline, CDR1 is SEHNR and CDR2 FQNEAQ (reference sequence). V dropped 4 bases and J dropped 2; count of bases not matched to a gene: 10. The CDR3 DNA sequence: TGTGCCAGCAGCTCCCGTATCGGGACTAAACAAGAGACCCAGTACTTC. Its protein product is CASSSRIGTKQETQYF.

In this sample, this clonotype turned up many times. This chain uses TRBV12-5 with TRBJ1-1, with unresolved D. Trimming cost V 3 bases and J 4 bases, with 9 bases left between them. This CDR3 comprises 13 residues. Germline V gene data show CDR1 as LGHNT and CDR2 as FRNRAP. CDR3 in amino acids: CASGFSVGTEAFF. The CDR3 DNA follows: TGTGCTAGTGGTTTCAGTGTAGGCACTGAAGCTTTCTTT.

CDR3 bases: TGTGCCAGCAGCTCTACCTCGGACAGTAACTATGGCTACACCTTC. It translates to CASSSTSDSNYGYTF. The rearrangement uses TRBV7-8 and TRBJ1-2; possibly TRBD1 for D (6 bases). This CDR3 has 15 amino acids. Germline V gene lookup returns CDR1 SGHVS and CDR2 FQNEAQ. The V end was cut by 4 bases, the J end by 1 base, with 13 bases between.

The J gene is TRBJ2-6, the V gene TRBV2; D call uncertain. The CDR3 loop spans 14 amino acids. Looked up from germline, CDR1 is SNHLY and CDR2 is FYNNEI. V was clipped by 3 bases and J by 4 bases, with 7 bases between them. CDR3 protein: CASSEGTGANVLTF. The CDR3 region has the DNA TGTGCCAGCAGTGAGGGTACCGGGGCCAACGTCCTGACTTTC.